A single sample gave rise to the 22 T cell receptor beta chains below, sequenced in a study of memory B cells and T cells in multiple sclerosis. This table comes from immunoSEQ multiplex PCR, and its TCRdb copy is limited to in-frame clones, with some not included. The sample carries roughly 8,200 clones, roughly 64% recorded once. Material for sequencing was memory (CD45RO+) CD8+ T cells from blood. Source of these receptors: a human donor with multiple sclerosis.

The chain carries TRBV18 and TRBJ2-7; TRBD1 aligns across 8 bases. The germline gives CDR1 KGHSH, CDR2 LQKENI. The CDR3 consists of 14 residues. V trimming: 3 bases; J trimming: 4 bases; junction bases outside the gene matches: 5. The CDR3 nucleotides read TGTGCCAGCTCACCCTCGGGACAGGATTACGAGCAGTACTTC. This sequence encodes CASSPSGQDYEQYF.

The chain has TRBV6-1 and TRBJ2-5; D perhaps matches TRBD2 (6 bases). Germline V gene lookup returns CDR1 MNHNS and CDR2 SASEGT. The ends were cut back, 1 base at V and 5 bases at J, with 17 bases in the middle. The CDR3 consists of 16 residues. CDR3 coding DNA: TGTGCCAGCAGTGAAGGGGTTGGGGTCGGGGGTGAGACCCAGTACTTC. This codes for CASSEGVGVGGETQYF.

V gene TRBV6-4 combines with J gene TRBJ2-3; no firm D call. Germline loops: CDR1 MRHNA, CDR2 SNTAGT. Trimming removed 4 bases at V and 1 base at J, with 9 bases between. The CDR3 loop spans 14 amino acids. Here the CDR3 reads CASSASPGTDTQYF. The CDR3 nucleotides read TGTGCCAGCAGTGCATCTCCGGGCACAGATACGCAGTATTTT.

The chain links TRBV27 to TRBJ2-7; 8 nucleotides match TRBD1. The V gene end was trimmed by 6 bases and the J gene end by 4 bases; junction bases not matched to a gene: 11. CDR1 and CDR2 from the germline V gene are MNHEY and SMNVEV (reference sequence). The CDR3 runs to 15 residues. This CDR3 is CASRTQGGFRYEQYF. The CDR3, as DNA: TGTGCCAGCAGAACACAGGGGGGTTTTAGGTACGAGCAGTACTTC.

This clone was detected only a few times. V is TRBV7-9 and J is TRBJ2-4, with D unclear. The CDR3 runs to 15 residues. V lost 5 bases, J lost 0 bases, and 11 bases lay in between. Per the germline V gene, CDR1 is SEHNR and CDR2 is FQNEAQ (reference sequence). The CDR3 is CASSPFDIAKNIQYF. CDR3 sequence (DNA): TGTGCCAGCAGCCCTTTTGACATAGCCAAAAACATTCAGTACTTC.

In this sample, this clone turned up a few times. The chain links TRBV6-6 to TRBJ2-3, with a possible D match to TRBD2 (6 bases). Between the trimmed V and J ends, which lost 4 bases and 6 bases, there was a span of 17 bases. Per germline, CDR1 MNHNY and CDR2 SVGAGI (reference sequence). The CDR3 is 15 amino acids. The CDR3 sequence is CASSSLPWGRDTQYF. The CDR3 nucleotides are TGTGCCAGCAGTTCCCTACCGTGGGGGAGGGATACGCAGTATTTT.

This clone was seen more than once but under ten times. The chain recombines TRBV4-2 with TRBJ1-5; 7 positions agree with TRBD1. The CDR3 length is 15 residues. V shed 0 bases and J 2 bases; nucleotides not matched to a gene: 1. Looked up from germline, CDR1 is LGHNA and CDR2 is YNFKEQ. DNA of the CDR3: TGTGCCAGCAGCCAAGATGGGACAGGCAATCAGCCCCAGCATTTT. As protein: CASSQDGTGNQPQHF.

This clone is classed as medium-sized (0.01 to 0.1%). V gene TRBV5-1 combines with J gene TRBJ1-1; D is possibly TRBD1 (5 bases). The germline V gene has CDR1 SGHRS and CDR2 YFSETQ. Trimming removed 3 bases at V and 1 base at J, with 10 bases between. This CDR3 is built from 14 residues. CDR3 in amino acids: CASSWRGENTEAFF. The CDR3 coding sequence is TGCGCCAGCAGCTGGCGGGGGGAGAACACTGAAGCTTTCTTT.

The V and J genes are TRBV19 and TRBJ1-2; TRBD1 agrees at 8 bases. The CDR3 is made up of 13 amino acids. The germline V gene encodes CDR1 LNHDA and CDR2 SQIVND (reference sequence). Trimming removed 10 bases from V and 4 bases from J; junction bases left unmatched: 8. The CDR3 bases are TGTGCCACCGCGACAGGGGACTCCTATGGCTACACCTTC. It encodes CATATGDSYGYTF.

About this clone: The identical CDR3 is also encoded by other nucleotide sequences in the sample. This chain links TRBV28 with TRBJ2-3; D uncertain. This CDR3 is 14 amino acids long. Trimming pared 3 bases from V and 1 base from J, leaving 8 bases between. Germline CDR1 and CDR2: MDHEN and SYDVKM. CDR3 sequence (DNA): TGTGCCAGCAGTTTTGTGGCGGGCACAGATACGCAGTATTTT. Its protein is CASSFVAGTDTQYF.

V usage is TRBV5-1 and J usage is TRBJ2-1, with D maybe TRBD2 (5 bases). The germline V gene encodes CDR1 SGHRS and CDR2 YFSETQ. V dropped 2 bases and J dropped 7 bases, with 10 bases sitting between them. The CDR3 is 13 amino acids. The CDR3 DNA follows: TGCGCCAGCAGCTTCACGGACTTAAATGAGCAGTTCTTC. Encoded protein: CASSFTDLNEQFF.

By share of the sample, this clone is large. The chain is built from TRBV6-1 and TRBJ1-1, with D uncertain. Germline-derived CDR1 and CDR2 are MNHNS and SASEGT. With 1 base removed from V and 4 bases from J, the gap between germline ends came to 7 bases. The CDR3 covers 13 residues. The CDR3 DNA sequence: TGTGCCAGCAGTGAAGACCCAGGCACTGAAGCTTTCTTT. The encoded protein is CASSEDPGTEAFF.

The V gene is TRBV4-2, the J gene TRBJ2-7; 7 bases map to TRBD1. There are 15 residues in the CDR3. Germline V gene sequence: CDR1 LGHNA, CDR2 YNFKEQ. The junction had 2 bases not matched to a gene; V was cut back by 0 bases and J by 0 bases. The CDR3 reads CASSQEGDSSYEQYF. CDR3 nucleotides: TGTGCCAGCAGCCAAGAAGGGGACAGCTCCTACGAGCAGTACTTC.

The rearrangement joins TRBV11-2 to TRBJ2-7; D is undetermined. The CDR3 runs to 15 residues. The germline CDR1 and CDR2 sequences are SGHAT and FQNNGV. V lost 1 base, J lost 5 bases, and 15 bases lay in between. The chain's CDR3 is CASSLGSKTVHEQYF. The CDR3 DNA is TGTGCCAGCAGCTTAGGGTCGAAAACGGTCCACGAGCAGTACTTC.

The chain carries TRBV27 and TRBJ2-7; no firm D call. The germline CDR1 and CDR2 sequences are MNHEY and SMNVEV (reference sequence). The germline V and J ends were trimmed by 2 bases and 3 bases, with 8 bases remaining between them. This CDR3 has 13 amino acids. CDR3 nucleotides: TGTGCCAGCAGTTTAGGGCCGAGCTACGAGCAGTACTTC. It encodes CASSLGPSYEQYF.

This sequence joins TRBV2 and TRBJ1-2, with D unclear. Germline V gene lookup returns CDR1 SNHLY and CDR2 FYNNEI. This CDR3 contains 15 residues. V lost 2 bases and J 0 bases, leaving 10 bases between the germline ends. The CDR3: CASSEWRVSNYGYTF. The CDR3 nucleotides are TGTGCCAGCAGTGAATGGAGGGTGTCTAACTATGGCTACACCTTC.

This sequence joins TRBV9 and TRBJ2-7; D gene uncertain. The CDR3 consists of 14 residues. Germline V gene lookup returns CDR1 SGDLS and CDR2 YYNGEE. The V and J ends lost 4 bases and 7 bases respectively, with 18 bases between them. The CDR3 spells CASSPSSLLREQYF. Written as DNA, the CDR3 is TGTGCCAGCAGCCCTTCGTCTCTGTTGAGGGAGCAGTACTTC.

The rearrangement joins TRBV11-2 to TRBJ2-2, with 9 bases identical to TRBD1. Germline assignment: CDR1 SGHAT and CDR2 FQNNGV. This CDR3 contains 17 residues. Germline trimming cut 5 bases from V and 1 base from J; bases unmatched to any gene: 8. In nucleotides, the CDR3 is TGTGCCAGCAGCCAACACCCGGGACAGGGGAACACCGGGGAGCTGTTTTTT. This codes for CASSQHPGQGNTGELFF.

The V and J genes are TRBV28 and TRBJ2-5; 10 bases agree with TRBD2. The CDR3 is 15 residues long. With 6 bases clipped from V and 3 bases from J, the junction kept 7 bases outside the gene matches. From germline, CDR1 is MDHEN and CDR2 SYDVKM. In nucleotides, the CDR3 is TGTGCCAGCAGACCGGGACTAGCGATAAAAGAGACCCAGTACTTC. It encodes CASRPGLAIKETQYF.

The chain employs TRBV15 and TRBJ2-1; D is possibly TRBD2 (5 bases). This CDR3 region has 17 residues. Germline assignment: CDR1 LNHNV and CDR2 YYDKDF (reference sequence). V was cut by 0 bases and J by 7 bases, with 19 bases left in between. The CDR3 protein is CATSREVLGVPGNEQFF. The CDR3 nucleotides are TGTGCCACCAGCAGAGAAGTACTGGGAGTCCCGGGGAATGAGCAGTTCTTC.

Here the CDR3 DNA reads TGTGCCAGCAGCGCGGCGGGGGACACCGGGGAGCTGTTTTTT. Amino acids: CASSAAGDTGELFF. V gene TRBV9 combines with J gene TRBJ2-2; 7 bases fit TRBD2. The CDR3 totals 14 residues. The junction had 2 bases not matched to a gene; V was cut back by 3 bases and J by 3 bases. The germline gives CDR1 SGDLS, CDR2 YYNGEE.

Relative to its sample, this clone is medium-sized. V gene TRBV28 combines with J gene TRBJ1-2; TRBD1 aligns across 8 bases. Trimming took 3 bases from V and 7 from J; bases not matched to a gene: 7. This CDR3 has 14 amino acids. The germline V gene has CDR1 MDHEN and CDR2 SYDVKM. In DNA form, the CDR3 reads TGTGCCAGCAGTTTGTCGGCAGGGGGCCTTGGCTACACCTTC. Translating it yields CASSLSAGGLGYTF.